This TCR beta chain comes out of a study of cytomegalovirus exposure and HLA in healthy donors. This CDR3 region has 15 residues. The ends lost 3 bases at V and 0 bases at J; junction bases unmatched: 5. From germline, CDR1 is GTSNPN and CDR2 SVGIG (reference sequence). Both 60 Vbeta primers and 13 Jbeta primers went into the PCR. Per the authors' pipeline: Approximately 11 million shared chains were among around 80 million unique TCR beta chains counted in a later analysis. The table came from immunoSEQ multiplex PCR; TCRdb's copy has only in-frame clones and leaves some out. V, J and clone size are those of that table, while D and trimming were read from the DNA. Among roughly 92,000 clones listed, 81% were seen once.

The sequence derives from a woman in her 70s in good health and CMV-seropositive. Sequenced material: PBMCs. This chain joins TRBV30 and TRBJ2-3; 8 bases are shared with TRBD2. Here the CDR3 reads CAWSALAGSTDTQYF. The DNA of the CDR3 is TGTGCCTGGAGCGCGCTAGCGGGTAGCACAGATACGCAGTATTTT.